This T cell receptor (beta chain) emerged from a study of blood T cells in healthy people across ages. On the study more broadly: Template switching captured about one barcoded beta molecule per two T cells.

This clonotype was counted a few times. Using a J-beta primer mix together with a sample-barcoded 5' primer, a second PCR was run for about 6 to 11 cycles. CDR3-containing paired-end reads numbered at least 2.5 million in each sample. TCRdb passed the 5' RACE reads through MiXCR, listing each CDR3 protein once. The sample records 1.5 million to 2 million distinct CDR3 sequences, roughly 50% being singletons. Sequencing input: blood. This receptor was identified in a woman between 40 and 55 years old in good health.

The CDR3 spells CATSDWGARNEQFF. In nucleotides, the CDR3 is TGTGCCACCAGTGATTGGGGTGCGCGAAATGAGCAGTTCTTC. This rearrangement joins TRBV24-1 to TRBJ2-1; no clear D. Germline CDR1 is KGHDR and CDR2 is SFDVKD. CDR3 length equals 14 residues. Trimming pared 2 bases from V and 7 bases from J, leaving 11 bases between.